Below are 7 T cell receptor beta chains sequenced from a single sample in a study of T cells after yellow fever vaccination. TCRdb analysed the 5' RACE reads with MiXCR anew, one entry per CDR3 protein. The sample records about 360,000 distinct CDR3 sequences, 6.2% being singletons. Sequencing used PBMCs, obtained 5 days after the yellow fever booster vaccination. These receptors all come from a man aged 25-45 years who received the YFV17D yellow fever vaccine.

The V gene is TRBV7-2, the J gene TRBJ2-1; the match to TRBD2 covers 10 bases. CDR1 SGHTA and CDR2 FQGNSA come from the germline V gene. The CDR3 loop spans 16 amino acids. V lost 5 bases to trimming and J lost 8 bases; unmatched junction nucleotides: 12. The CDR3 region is CASSVSPSGRGDEQFF. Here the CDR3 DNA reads TGTGCCAGCAGCGTATCTCCGAGCGGGAGGGGCGATGAGCAGTTCTTC.

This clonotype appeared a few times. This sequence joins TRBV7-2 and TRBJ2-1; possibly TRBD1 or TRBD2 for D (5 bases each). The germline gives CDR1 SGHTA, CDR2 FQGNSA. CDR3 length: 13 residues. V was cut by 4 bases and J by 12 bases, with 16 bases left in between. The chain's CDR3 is CASSSRGARGQFF. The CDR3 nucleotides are TGTGCCAGCAGCTCCCGGGGAGCAAGGGGGCAGTTCTTC.

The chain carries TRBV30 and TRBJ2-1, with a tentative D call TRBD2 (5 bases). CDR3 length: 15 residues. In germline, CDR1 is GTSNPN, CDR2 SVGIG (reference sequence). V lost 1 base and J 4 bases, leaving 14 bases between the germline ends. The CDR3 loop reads CAWSANYGGYNEQFF. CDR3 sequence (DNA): TGTGCCTGGAGTGCCAATTATGGAGGATACAATGAGCAGTTCTTC.

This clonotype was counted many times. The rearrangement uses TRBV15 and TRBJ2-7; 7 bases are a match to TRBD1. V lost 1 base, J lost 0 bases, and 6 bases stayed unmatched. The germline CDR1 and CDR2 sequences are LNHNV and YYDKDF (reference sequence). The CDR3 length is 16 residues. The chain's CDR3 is CATSRASGTDSYEQYF. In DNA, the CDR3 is TGTGCCACCAGCAGAGCCTCCGGGACAGACTCCTACGAGCAGTACTTC.

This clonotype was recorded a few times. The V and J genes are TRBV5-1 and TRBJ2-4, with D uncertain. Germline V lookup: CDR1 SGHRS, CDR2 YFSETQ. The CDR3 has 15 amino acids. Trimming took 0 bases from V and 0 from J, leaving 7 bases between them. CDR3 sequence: CASSLDLIAKNIQYF. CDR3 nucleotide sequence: TGCGCCAGCAGCTTGGATTTGATAGCCAAAAACATTCAGTACTTC.

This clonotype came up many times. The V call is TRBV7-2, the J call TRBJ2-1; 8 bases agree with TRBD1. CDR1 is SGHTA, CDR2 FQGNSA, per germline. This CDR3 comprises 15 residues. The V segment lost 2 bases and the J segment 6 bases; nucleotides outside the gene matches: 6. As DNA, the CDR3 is TGTGCCAGCAGCTTAACCTGGACAGGGTCCAATGAGCAGTTCTTC. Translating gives CASSLTWTGSNEQFF.

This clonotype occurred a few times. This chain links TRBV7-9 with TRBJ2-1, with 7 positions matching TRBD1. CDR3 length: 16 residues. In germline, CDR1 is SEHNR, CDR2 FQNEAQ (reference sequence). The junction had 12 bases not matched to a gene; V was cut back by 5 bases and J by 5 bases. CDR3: CASSNQTGTVNNEQFF. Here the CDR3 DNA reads TGTGCCAGCAGCAACCAAACCGGGACAGTTAACAATGAGCAGTTCTTC.